This TCR beta chain was captured in a study of T cell repertoires in cytomegalovirus infection. Study-wide results and caveats: CMV-specific HLA-C-restricted TCR beta clonotypes dominated the ex vivo response.

A remark on this clonotype: What it binds is unknown.

Via MiXCR, TCRdb re-called the reads, giving one row per CDR3 protein. The table shows roughly 640,000 distinct CDR3 sequences, with about 24% occurring only once. This receptor was taken from a human donor in good health (CMV status not recorded). Some clones in this sample may be carry-over from other donors' samples. The sequenced sample consisted of CD8+ T cells from PBMCs.

CDR3 sequence reads: CASSQEVQGPGSFSPLHF. Here the CDR3 DNA reads TGTGCCAGCAGCCAAGAAGTACAGGGGCCAGGGAGTTTTTCACCCCTCCACTTT. This chain connects TRBV4-2 to TRBJ1-6, with TRBD1 matching over 7 bases. V lost 0 bases to trimming and J lost 9 bases; unmatched junction nucleotides: 14. The germline gives CDR1 LGHNA, CDR2 YNFKEQ. This CDR3 contains 18 residues.